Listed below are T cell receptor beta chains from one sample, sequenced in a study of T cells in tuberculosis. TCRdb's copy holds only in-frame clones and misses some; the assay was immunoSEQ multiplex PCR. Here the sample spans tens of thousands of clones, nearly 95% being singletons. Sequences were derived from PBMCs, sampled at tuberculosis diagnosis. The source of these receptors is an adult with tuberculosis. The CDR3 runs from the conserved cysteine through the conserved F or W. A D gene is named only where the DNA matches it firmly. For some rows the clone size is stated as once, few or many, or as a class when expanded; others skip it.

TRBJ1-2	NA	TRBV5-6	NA	CASSAYREGYTF	TGTGCCAGCAGCGCATACAGGGAGGGCTACACCTTC
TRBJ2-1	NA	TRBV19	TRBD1	CASSPDRAVYNEQFF	TGTGCCAGTAGCCCTGACAGGGCCGTCTACAATGAGCAGTTCTTC
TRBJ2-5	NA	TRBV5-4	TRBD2	CASSSPIAGGGETQYF	TGTGCCAGCAGTTCCCCCATAGCGGGAGGGGGAGAGACCCAGTACTTC
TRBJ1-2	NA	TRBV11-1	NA	CASSLDGRTNYGYTF	TGTGCCAGCAGCTTAGATGGCAGAACTAACTATGGCTACACCTTC
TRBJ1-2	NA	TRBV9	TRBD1	CASSVGQEGASGYTF	TGTGCCAGCAGCGTAGGGCAGGAGGGGGCGAGTGGCTACACCTTC
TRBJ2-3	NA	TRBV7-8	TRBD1	CASSQGADTQYF	TGTGCCAGCAGTCAGGGGGCAGATACGCAGTATTTT
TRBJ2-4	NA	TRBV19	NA	CATKPDRVKNIQYF	TGTGCCACAAAGCCGGATCGGGTAAAAAACATTCAGTACTTC
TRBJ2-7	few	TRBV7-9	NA	CASSLTRTGGIYEQYF	TGTGCCAGCAGCCTAACTCGGACGGGCGGGATCTACGAGCAGTACTTC
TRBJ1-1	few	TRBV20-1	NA	CSAERREEAFF	TGCAGTGCTGAGCGCAGGGAAGAAGCTTTCTTT
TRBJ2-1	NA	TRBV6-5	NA	CASTANNEQFF	TGTGCCAGCACCGCTAACAATGAGCAGTTCTTC
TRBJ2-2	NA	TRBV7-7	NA	CASSSQGRGGELFF	TGTGCTAGCAGCTCCCAGGGTCGCGGCGGGGAGCTGTTTTTT
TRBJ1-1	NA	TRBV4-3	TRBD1	CASSQTAGTGSAAFF	TGCGCCAGCAGCCAAACCGCCGGGACAGGGAGTGCGGCTTTCTTT
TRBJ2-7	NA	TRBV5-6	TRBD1	CASSPVVLDRESTYEQYF	TGTGCCAGCAGCCCGGTCGTCCTGGACAGGGAGTCCACCTACGAGCAGTACTTC
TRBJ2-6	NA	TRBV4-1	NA	CASSETSTDLLSGANVLTF	TGCGCCAGCAGCGAAACGTCGACAGATCTGCTCTCTGGGGCCAACGTCCTGACTTTC
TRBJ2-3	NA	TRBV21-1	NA	CASSTPLAAPLFCTDTQYF	TGTGCCAGCAGCACCCCACTAGCGGCCCCGCTTTTTTGCACAGATACGCAGTATTTT
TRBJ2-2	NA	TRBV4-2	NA	CASSQAGDTGELFF	TGTGCCAGCAGCCAAGCAGGGGACACCGGGGAGCTGTTTTTT
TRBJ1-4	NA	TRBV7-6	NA	CASSRSGSGLEKLFF	TGTGCCAGCAGCCGCTCAGGGAGCGGGTTGGAAAAACTGTTTTTT
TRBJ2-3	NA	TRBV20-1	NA	CSASLLDTQYF	TGCAGTGCTAGCCTCCTGGATACGCAGTATTTT
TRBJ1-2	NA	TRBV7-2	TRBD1	CASREGGQGGYGYTF	TGTGCCAGCAGGGAGGGGGGACAGGGCGGCTATGGCTACACCTTC
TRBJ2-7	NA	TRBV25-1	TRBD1	CASSARDRDEQYF	TGTGCCAGCAGTGCCCGCGACAGGGACGAGCAGTACTTC
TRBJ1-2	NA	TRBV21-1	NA	CASSKVGTGQGGYTF	TGTGCCAGCAGCAAAGTGGGAACAGGGCAAGGTGGCTACACCTTC
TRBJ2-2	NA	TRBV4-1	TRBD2	CASSQDFLAAGDTGELFF	TGCGCCAGCAGCCAAGATTTCCTAGCAGCGGGAGATACCGGGGAGCTGTTTTTT
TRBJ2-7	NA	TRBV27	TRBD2	CASSHSGTLGYEQYF	TGTGCCAGCAGTCACAGCGGGACCCTTGGGTACGAGCAGTACTTC
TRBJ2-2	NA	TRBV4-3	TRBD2	CASSQDWGTSYTGELFF	TGCGCCAGCAGCCAAGATTGGGGGACTAGCTACACCGGGGAGCTGTTTTTT
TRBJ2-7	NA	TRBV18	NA	CASSADISYEQYF	TGTGCCAGCTCTGCGGATATCTCCTACGAGCAGTACTTC
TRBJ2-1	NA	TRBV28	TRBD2	CASSYSGRPLMNEQFF	TGTGCCAGCAGTTATAGCGGGAGGCCTCTTATGAATGAGCAGTTCTTC
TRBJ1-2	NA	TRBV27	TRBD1	CASSAIPGTERGYTF	TGTGCCAGCAGTGCCATTCCCGGGACAGAAAGGGGCTACACCTTC
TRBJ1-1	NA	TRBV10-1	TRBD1	CASRDRQGTGTEAFF	TGCGCCAGCAGGGACCGACAGGGAACGGGGACTGAAGCTTTCTTT
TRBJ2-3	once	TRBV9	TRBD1	CASSVGAGGSADTQYF	TGTGCCAGCAGCGTAGGCGCAGGGGGCAGCGCAGATACGCAGTATTTT
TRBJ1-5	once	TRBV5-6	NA	CASSFSGVQPQHF	TGTGCCAGCAGCTTCTCGGGGGTCCAGCCCCAGCATTTT
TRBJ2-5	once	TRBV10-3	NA	CAISDPPGETQYF	TGTGCCATCAGTGACCCCCCCGGGGAGACCCAGTACTTC
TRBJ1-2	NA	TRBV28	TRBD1	CASSSMGGTGRYGYTF	TGTGCCAGCAGTTCTATGGGCGGGACAGGGAGGTATGGCTACACCTTC
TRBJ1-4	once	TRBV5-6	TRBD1	CASSLDRGPNEKLFF	TGTGCCAGCAGCTTGGACAGGGGGCCTAATGAAAAACTGTTTTTT
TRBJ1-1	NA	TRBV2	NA	CASSDARARTEAFF	TGTGCCAGCAGTGACGCCAGGGCGCGCACTGAAGCTTTCTTT
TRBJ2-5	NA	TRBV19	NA	CASSILFSETQYF	TGTGCCAGTAGTATTTTGTTCTCGGAGACCCAGTACTTC
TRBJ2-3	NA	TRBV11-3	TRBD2	CASSLFSAGGTDTQYF	TGTGCCAGCAGCTTATTCTCAGCGGGAGGGACAGATACGCAGTATTTT
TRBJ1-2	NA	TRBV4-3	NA	CASRDRRYGYTF	TGCGCCAGCAGAGACAGGCGCTATGGCTACACCTTC